Presented here are 25 T cell receptor beta chains from one specimen sequenced in a study of T cells in women clearing cervical HPV infection. This table comes from immunoSEQ multiplex PCR, and its TCRdb copy is limited to in-frame clones, with some not included. The table counts about 30,000 clones; about 16% lies in the top ten. The sequenced material came from blood buffy coat. The receptors were sampled from a woman between 18 and 70 years old with a cervical HPV16 infection that either progressed to CIN3+ or cleared (not recorded which).

Comments on this clone: The read finishes 3 residues shy of the CDR3 end, and the germline J gene is used to complete it. The chain joins TRBV7-8 to TRBJ2-3; D possibly corresponds to TRBD2 (6 bases). The CDR3 has 15 residues. Between the trimmed V and J ends, which lost 5 bases and 5 bases, there was a span of 17 bases. The germline V gene encodes CDR1 SGHVS and CDR2 FQNEAQ. Incomplete CDR3 DNA: TGTGCCAGCAGCGCGGGACTCGGTCCTGGAGATACG. Its protein is CASSAGLGPGDT. The whole CDR3 protein is CASSAGLGPGDTQYF.

Of note for this clone: The read finishes 3 residues shy of the CDR3 end, and the germline J gene is used to complete it. This chain links TRBV7-9 with TRBJ2-7; 9 bases line up with TRBD1. The germline CDR1 and CDR2 sequences are SEHNR and FQNEAQ (reference sequence). This CDR3 is built from 15 residues. V was clipped by 0 bases and J by 5 bases; unmatched bases: 5. Partial CDR3 DNA: TGTGCCAGCAGCTTAGCCGGGACAGGGTACAACGAG. The encoded protein is CASSLAGTGYNE. In full, the CDR3 is CASSLAGTGYNEQYF.

Comment on this clone: The read ends 3 residues early relative to the CDR3; the germline J gene fills the gap. V usage is TRBV5-1 and J usage is TRBJ2-5; possibly TRBD2 for D (5 bases). The CDR3 contains 12 residues. V dropped 2 bases and J dropped 5 bases, with 7 bases sitting between them. From germline, CDR1 is SGHRS and CDR2 YFSETQ. CDR3 bases read: TGCGCCAGCAGCTTTACGGGGGAGACC. Translation: CASSFTGET. The full CDR3 protein reads CASSFTGETQYF.

On this clone: The observed sequence ends 3 residues before the CDR3 terminus, with the missing tail filled in from the germline J gene. The rearrangement links TRBV18 to TRBJ2-1; weak D call: TRBD1 (9 bases). The CDR3 totals 15 residues. V was pared by 4 bases and J by 7 bases, with 17 bases between. Per germline, CDR1 KGHSH and CDR2 LQKENI. CDR3 amino acids: CASSRGQGLGNEQFF. The CDR3 DNA, read in part, is TGTGCCAGCTCACGGGGACAGGGACTAGGTAATGAG.

A word on this clone: The read halts 3 residues ahead of the CDR3 end, with the missing end drawn from the germline J gene. The chain joins TRBV23-1 to TRBJ2-2, with D tentatively TRBD1 (5 bases). TRBV23-1 is labeled an ORF, and its function is uncertain. The CDR3 consists of 14 residues. V lost 0 bases and J 6 bases, leaving 8 bases between the germline ends. The DNA read from the CDR3 is TGCGCCAGCAGTCAATCGCCAGGGTCCGGGGAG. This gives the protein CASSQSPGSGE. The entire CDR3 is CASSQSPGSGELFF.

Notes on this clone: Read sequence stops 3 residues before the CDR3 end, and the germline J gene provides the missing end. V usage is TRBV6-2 or TRBV6-3 and J usage is TRBJ2-3; 7 positions agree with TRBD1. The CDR3 has 17 residues. Germline V gene lookup returns CDR1 MNHEY and CDR2 SVGEGT. Partial CDR3 DNA: TGTGCCAGCAGTTCCCTAAAAACAGGGGACCTTCTAGGGCCG. The encoded protein is CASSSLKTGDLLGP. The entire CDR3 is CASSSLKTGDLLGPQYF.

Notes on this clone: Sequencing ends 3 residues short of the CDR3 end; the germline J gene provides the rest. J is TRBJ1-2 and V is TRBV6-1; D is unresolved. Germline V gene data show CDR1 as MNHNS and CDR2 as SASEGT. V lost 4 bases and J lost 0, with 12 bases in between. The CDR3 is 15 amino acids. Incomplete CDR3 DNA: TGTGCCAGCAGTGTTGTGGGCAGGTCTAACTATGGC. Its translation is CASSVVGRSNYG. From start to end, the CDR3 is CASSVVGRSNYGYTF.

About this clone: One junction end does not reproduce the germline sequence, and a read error may be involved. The CDR3 is cut off 3 residues early in the read; its end comes from the germline J gene. The V and J genes are TRBV18 and TRBJ2-5; D call uncertain. The V gene's germline CDR1 is KGHSH and CDR2 LQKENI. The CDR3 loop spans 12 amino acids. CDR3 amino acids: CASSPPQKTQYF. CDR3 bases read: TGTGCCAGCTCACCACCCCAAAAGACC.

Remarks on this clone: The read gets to within 3 residues of the CDR3 end, and the germline J gene fills in the rest. This sequence joins TRBV20-1 and TRBJ2-1, with TRBD1 matching 9 bases. Trimming cost V 5 bases and J 8 bases; bases outside gene matches: 4. The CDR3 has 12 residues. Germline loops: CDR1 DFQATT, CDR2 SNEGSKA (reference sequence). Partial CDR3 DNA: TGCAGTGCTCAACAGGGGGCCCATGAG. Translation gives CSAQQGAHE. The CDR3 reads in full as CSAQQGAHEQFF.

Points on this clone: The read finishes 3 residues shy of the CDR3 end, and the germline J gene is used to complete it. V usage is TRBV5-1 and J usage is TRBJ2-3, with D possibly TRBD2 on 5 matching bases. Per germline, CDR1 SGHRS and CDR2 YFSETQ. This CDR3 region has 13 residues. V dropped 4 bases and J dropped 6 bases, with 12 bases sitting between them. The CDR3 sequence is CASSEEGTDTQYF. CDR3 bases read: TGCGCCAGCAGCGAAGAGGGTACCGATACG.

Regarding this clone: The read falls 3 residues short of the CDR3 end, and the missing part is taken from the germline J gene. The chain recombines TRBV12-3 or TRBV12-4 with TRBJ2-4; 7 bases are a match to TRBD2. CDR3 size: 15 residues. Trimming cost V 3 bases and J 5 bases; bases outside gene matches: 7. The covered CDR3 bases are TGTGCCAGCAGTTTGGTCGCGGGAGTTGAAAACATT. It translates to CASSLVAGVENI. The whole CDR3 protein reads CASSLVAGVENIQYF.

The CDR3 reads CASSEMRRGGPKTQYF. The part of the CDR3 DNA that was read is TGTGCCAGCAGTGAAATGCGGCGGGGGGGCCCGAAGACC. J is TRBJ2-5 and V is TRBV2; the match to TRBD2 covers 9 bases. The read stops 3 residues short of the end of the CDR3; the missing end is completed from the germline J gene. CDR3 length equals 16 residues. Germline V CDR1 and CDR2: SNHLY, FYNNEI. V dropped 2 bases and J dropped 6; count of bases not matched to a gene: 10.

CDR3 bases read: TGCAGCGTTGATCGGACTAGCGGGGTATACAATGAG. It is translated as CSVDRTSGVYNE. The CDR3 as a whole reads CSVDRTSGVYNEQFF. This chain uses TRBV29-1 with TRBJ2-1, with TRBD2 identical over 12 bases. The CDR3 goes on 3 residues after the read ends, and that part is filled in from the germline J gene. V shed 3 bases, J shed 4 bases, and the junction held 4 bases outside the gene matches. The CDR3 loop spans 15 amino acids. CDR1 SQVTM and CDR2 ANQGSEA come from the germline V gene.

About this clone itself: Read data end 3 residues before the CDR3 end; the end is taken from the germline J gene. V is TRBV18 and J is TRBJ1-2; perhaps TRBD1 as D (5 bases). The CDR3 has 16 residues. Germline CDR1 reads KGHSH; CDR2 reads LQKENI. The covered CDR3 bases are TGTGCCAGCTCACCACCGGGGGGGAGCTCCTACAATGAC. This encodes CASSPPGGSSYND. The whole CDR3 reads CASSPPGGSSYNDYTF. Full variable domain (remainder filled in from reference TRBV18 and TRBJ1-2): NAGVMQNPRHLVRRRGQEARLRCSPMKGHSHVYWYRQLPEEGLKFMVYLQKENIIDESGMPKERFSAEFPKEGPSILRIQQVVRGDSAAYFCASSPPGGSSYNDYTFGSGTRLTVV.

The CDR3 reads CSASARGALMNTEAFF. The sequenced CDR3 bases are TGCAGTGCTAGTGCCCGGGGGGCCCTCATGAACACTGAA. The V call is TRBV20-1, the J call TRBJ1-1, with D possibly matching TRBD1 (6 bases). The CDR3 extends 3 residues past the end of the read, so its final part is completed from the germline J gene. Germline assignment: CDR1 DFQATT and CDR2 SNEGSKA (reference sequence). This CDR3 region has 16 residues. Trimming shortened V by 3 bases and J by 0 bases, and 17 bases separated the two germline ends.

As for this clone: The sequenced fragment ends 3 residues before the CDR3 boundary, so the rest is inferred from the germline J gene. The chain employs TRBV5-4 and TRBJ2-3; 9 bases line up with TRBD2. The CDR3 extends over 15 amino acids. The ends lost 4 bases at V and 4 bases at J; junction bases unmatched: 7. CDR1 and CDR2 (germline): SGHNT, YYREEE (reference sequence). CDR3 DNA, as far as it was read: TGTGCCAGCAGCCCCCCTAGCGGGGCCTCAGATACG. This translates into CASSPPSGASDT. The entire CDR3 protein reads CASSPPSGASDTQYF.

As concerns this clone: Read sequence stops 3 residues before the CDR3 end, and the germline J gene provides the missing end. The chain joins TRBV18 to TRBJ2-3; a possible D gene is TRBD1 (6 bases). This CDR3 has 14 residues. Germline V gene data show CDR1 as KGHSH and CDR2 as LQKENI. CDR3 DNA (partial): TGTGCCAGCTCACCGTCAGGGGTCGGAGAGACG. Translation: CASSPSGVGET. In full, the CDR3 reads CASSPSGVGETQYF. Full variable domain (rest looked up from reference TRBV18 and TRBJ2-3): NAGVMQNPRHLVRRRGQEARLRCSPMKGHSHVYWYRQLPEEGLKFMVYLQKENIIDESGMPKERFSAEFPKEGPSILRIQQVVRGDSAAYFCASSPSGVGETQYFGPGTRLTVL.

Comment on this clone: The observed sequence ends 3 residues before the CDR3 terminus, with the missing tail filled in from the germline J gene. This chain uses TRBV28 with TRBJ1-3; no definite D call. Trimming removed 3 bases from V and 0 bases from J, with 6 bases in between. Germline CDR1 reads MDHEN; CDR2 reads SYDVKM. CDR3 length: 14 amino acids. The CDR3 region is CASSLRGSGNTIYF. The DNA read from the CDR3 is TGTGCCAGCAGTTTGAGAGGCTCTGGAAACACC.

Worth noting for this clone: The read falls 3 residues short of the CDR3 end, and the missing part is taken from the germline J gene. This chain connects TRBV18 to TRBJ2-2; D gene unclear. The CDR3 is 14 amino acids. CDR1 is KGHSH and CDR2 is LQKENI in the germline V gene. The CDR3 reads CASSPIATNEKLFF. The part of the CDR3 DNA that was read is TGTGCCAGCTCACCGATAGCAACTAATGAAAAG.

The covered CDR3 bases are TGTGCCAGCAGCATAGACAGGGGGAACACTGAA. It encodes CASSIDRGNTE. The whole CDR3 sequence reads CASSIDRGNTEAFF. V is TRBV5-4 and J is TRBJ1-1; TRBD1 aligns across 8 bases. The missing CDR3 end, 3 residues past where the read stops, is filled in from the germline J gene. CDR3 length: 14 residues. Per germline, CDR1 SGHNT and CDR2 YYREEE (reference sequence). V shed 4 bases, J shed 1 base, and the junction held 3 bases outside the gene matches.

Notes on this clone: The read falls 3 residues short of the CDR3 end, and the missing part is taken from the germline J gene. The rearrangement joins TRBV19 to TRBJ2-7; D is ambiguous. This CDR3 has 12 residues. The germline gives CDR1 LNHDA, CDR2 SQIVND (reference sequence). The V end was cut by 3 bases, the J end by 6 bases, with 9 bases between. The sequenced CDR3 bases are TGTGCCAGTAGTATTGGGTCGGGCGAG. Translation: CASSIGSGE. The entire CDR3 protein reads CASSIGSGEQYF.

The chain's CDR3 is CASSLTGGYEQYF. CDR3 bases read: TGTGCCAGCAGCTTAACAGGGGGCTACGAG. The chain uses TRBV5-4 and TRBJ2-7; 8 nucleotides align to TRBD1. The read halts 3 residues ahead of the CDR3 end, with the missing end drawn from the germline J gene. V was pared by 2 bases and J by 3 bases, with 1 base of the junction left unmatched. CDR3 size: 13 residues. Germline lookup yields CDR1 SGHNT and CDR2 YYREEE (reference sequence).

To note about this clone: The read gets to within 3 residues of the CDR3 end, and the germline J gene fills in the rest. The chain employs TRBV7-7 and TRBJ2-1, with 14 nucleotides matching TRBD2. The CDR3 extends over 15 amino acids. Trimming at V came to 5 bases and at J to 7 bases, leaving 4 bases not matched to a gene. The germline CDR1 and CDR2 sequences are SSHAT and FNYEAQ (reference sequence). The CDR3 loop is CASSPTSGRENEQFF. The CDR3 DNA, read in part, is TGTGCCAGCAGCCCGACTAGCGGGAGGGAAAATGAG.

Worth noting for this clone: The CDR3 is cut off 3 residues early in the read; its end comes from the germline J gene. The chain couples TRBV18 to TRBJ1-5; D may be TRBD1 (5 bases). The CDR3 has 15 amino acids. Germline CDR1 KGHSH, CDR2 LQKENI. V lost 3 bases and J 5 bases, leaving 14 bases between the germline ends. Partial CDR3 DNA: TGTGCCAGCTCACCCACAGGACCGAGCTATCAGCCC. Translated, it gives CASSPTGPSYQP. The complete CDR3 reads CASSPTGPSYQPQHF.

With regard to this clone: Read data end 3 residues before the CDR3 end; the end is taken from the germline J gene. The genes are TRBV7-2 and TRBJ2-1, with 7 bases fitting TRBD2. The V segment lost 5 bases and the J segment 2 bases; nucleotides outside the gene matches: 3. Germline V CDR1 and CDR2: SGHTA, FQGNSA. CDR3 length: 14 amino acids. The sequenced part of the CDR3 DNA is TGTGCCAGCAGCCCTGGACTAGCCTACAATGAG. Translation gives CASSPGLAYNE. The complete CDR3 sequence is CASSPGLAYNEQFF.